A selection of T cell receptor beta chains follows, all from one sample in a study of blood T cells in healthy people across ages. TCRdb re-analysed the 5' RACE reads in MiXCR, keeping a single row per CDR3 protein. The sample lists approximately 600,000 distinct CDR3 sequences, around three fifths occurring once. The sequencing sample was made of blood. These receptor sequences come from a man aged 55 to 70 in good health. CDR3s leave out the opening cysteine and the closing phenylalanine or tryptophan. The D gene is left open where the match is weak. Only part of the rows carry a size: once, few, many, or a class if the clone is expanded.

SAIMPSVLKTQY,-,TRBJ2-5,-,12,TRBV20-1
ASSSDLAGGPTDTQY,TRBD2,TRBJ2-3,-,15,TRBV12-3/TRBV12-4
ATSRDGGSGELF,-,TRBJ2-2,-,12,TRBV15
SASSGGITEQF,TRBD2,TRBJ2-1,-,11,TRBV20-1
ASSNDRGSTYEQY,TRBD1,TRBJ2-7,-,13,TRBV28
ASSPRGATYEQF,-,TRBJ2-1,-,12,TRBV27
ASSVSRESQY,-,TRBJ2-3,-,10,TRBV9
ASSYGTRPQETQY,TRBD2,TRBJ2-5,-,13,TRBV5-1
ASSPTGYGANYGYT,TRBD1,TRBJ1-2,-,14,TRBV5-5
ASSPTGTGQETQY,-,TRBJ2-5,few,13,TRBV28
ASSFSAGAGEQY,-,TRBJ2-7,few,12,TRBV7-2
SAREVRVSDTQY,-,TRBJ2-3,-,12,TRBV20-1
ASSPDSTYGYT,-,TRBJ1-2,few,11,TRBV6-6
VSTLLNRAPQETQY,-,-,-,14,TRBV7-2
ASSMAPSGGPYEQY,TRBD2,-,-,14,TRBV5-6
ASSAGDSYEQY,-,TRBJ2-7,-,11,TRBV10-1
SAVPGGWNYGYT,-,TRBJ1-2,-,12,TRBV20-1
ASSPLRGEAF,-,TRBJ1-1,-,10,TRBV3-1
ASSYSGQVDNQPQH,TRBD1,TRBJ1-5,-,14,TRBV6-6
SVPTPDRTDTQY,-,TRBJ2-3,-,12,TRBV29-1
ASSSRTSRETQY,TRBD2,TRBJ2-5,few,12,TRBV9
SVAPSSYEQY,-,TRBJ2-7,few,10,TRBV29-1